These 5 T cell receptor beta chains were sequenced from one sample in a study of cytomegalovirus exposure and HLA in healthy donors. Repertoires were generated with immunoSEQ multiplex PCR, while TCRdb's copy carries only in-frame clones and drops some. This sample has about 98,000 clones, with around nine tenths found just once. Sample: PBMCs. The receptors come from a woman between 25 and 40 years old in good health and CMV-seronegative.

The chain links TRBV28 to TRBJ2-1, with a weak D call TRBD2 (6 bases). This CDR3 region has 15 residues. CDR1 is MDHEN and CDR2 is SYDVKM in the germline V gene. With 5 bases removed from V and 1 base from J, the gap between germline ends came to 12 bases. CDR3 DNA sequence: TGTGCCAGCAGTCAGGCGGGGTTTTCCTACAATGAGCAGTTCTTC. Amino acids: CASSQAGFSYNEQFF.

This chain links TRBV6-5 with TRBJ2-7; D is unresolved. CDR3 size: 14 residues. Germline CDR1 reads MNHEY; CDR2 reads SVGAGI. Trimming removed 0 bases at V and 3 bases at J, with 9 bases between. CDR3 sequence reads: CASSYSVTHYEQYF. CDR3 in DNA: TGTGCCAGCAGTTACTCGGTTACTCACTACGAGCAGTACTTC.

The chain joins TRBV27 to TRBJ2-3, with 10 nucleotides matching TRBD2. Unmatched junction bases numbered 2, after V lost 4 bases and J lost 4 bases. The CDR3 has 14 residues. Germline V CDR1 and CDR2: MNHEY, SMNVEV (reference sequence). The CDR3 here is CASSSLAGADTQYF. Here the CDR3 DNA reads TGTGCCAGCAGTTCGCTAGCGGGAGCAGATACGCAGTATTTT.

The gene calls are TRBV19 and TRBJ2-7, with 7 bases fitting TRBD2. Germline V lookup: CDR1 LNHDA, CDR2 SQIVND (reference sequence). The CDR3 runs to 14 residues. Trimming cost V 3 bases and J 2 bases; bases outside gene matches: 4. CDR3 in amino acids: CASSIQGLPYEQYF. CDR3 bases: TGTGCCAGTAGTATTCAGGGACTACCCTACGAGCAGTACTTC.

The chain recombines TRBV1 with TRBJ2-2; no check of the table's D call, TRBD1, against the DNA was made. TRBV1 is noted as a pseudogene. This CDR3 contains 16 residues. CDR3 residues: CTSSQGQGTLTGELFF. The CDR3 region has the DNA TGCACCAGCAGCCAAGGACAGGGTACTTTGACCGGGGAGCTGTTTTTT.